The 17 T cell receptor beta chains listed next were all sequenced from one sample in a study of monozygotic twins with inflammatory bowel disease. TCRdb reworked the 5' RACE reads into one entry per CDR3 protein, no DNA. The ten most abundant clones cover approximately 2.4% of a sample with about 160,000 distinct CDR3 sequences. The sample comprised blood. The receptor set was obtained from a human donor with ulcerative colitis or Crohn's disease, or a healthy co-twin of an affected twin (not recorded which).

The chain carries TRBV6-5 and TRBJ1-1. Germline CDR1 MNHEY, CDR2 SVGAGI. The CDR3 is 16 residues long. CDR3 sequence reads: CASSYPDLNMNTEAFF.

This rearrangement joins TRBV20-1 to TRBJ2-5; there is no DNA to check the TCRdb D call of TRBD1. Germline V gene data show CDR1 as DFQATT and CDR2 as SNEGSKA (reference sequence). The CDR3 is 14 amino acids. The CDR3 loop is CSAREGTGGRAQYF.

This sequence joins TRBV29-1 and TRBJ2-6; the D gene TCRdb calls, TRBD1, cannot be checked with no DNA. Germline values: CDR1 SQVTM, CDR2 ANQGSEA. The CDR3 totals 17 residues. The CDR3 sequence: CSALQDRLNSGANVLTF.

This chain uses TRBV7-8 with TRBJ2-5; with no DNA, the TCRdb D assignment of TRBD2 cannot be verified. This CDR3 contains 15 residues. Germline CDR1 reads SGHVS; CDR2 reads FQNEAQ. The CDR3 spells CASSLGSDYQETQYF.

This chain joins TRBV3-1 and TRBJ1-1; TCRdb outputs TRBD1, but without DNA this stays unchecked. CDR3 size: 17 residues. The germline CDR1 and CDR2 sequences are LGHDT and YNNKEL (reference sequence). This CDR3 is CASSQAGGGRSNTEAFF.

The rearrangement uses TRBV7-2 and TRBJ1-4; the TCRdb call, TRBD1, lacks DNA for checking. Germline V gene data show CDR1 as SGHTA and CDR2 as FQGNSA. The CDR3 has 17 amino acids. CDR3 sequence: CASSLGLQGGGDEKLFF.

V gene TRBV5-1 combines with J gene TRBJ2-1; TCRdb's D call, TRBD2, is unchecked because there is no DNA. Germline V gene data show CDR1 as SGHRS and CDR2 as YFSETQ. This CDR3 has 18 amino acids. CDR3: CASSLGTSSLSSYNEQFF.

The V and J genes are TRBV7-9 and TRBJ1-6. This CDR3 has 14 residues. Germline lookup yields CDR1 SEHNR and CDR2 FQNEAQ (reference sequence). CDR3 sequence: CATTQGPSNSPLHF.

The rearrangement joins TRBV3-1 to TRBJ2-5. Germline V gene lookup returns CDR1 LGHDT and CDR2 YNNKEL (reference sequence). CDR3 length: 13 residues. CDR3 amino acids: CASSQDKLETQYF.

The gene calls are TRBV12-3 or TRBV12-4 and TRBJ2-2; the D gene TCRdb calls, TRBD1, cannot be checked with no DNA. The CDR3 totals 13 residues. Here the CDR3 reads CASSNTGSGELFF.

J is TRBJ2-5 and V is TRBV13. Germline CDR1 PRHDT, CDR2 FYEKMQ (reference sequence). This CDR3 has 12 amino acids. The CDR3 sequence is CASSFEQETQYF.

The genes are TRBV5-1 and TRBJ2-5. The CDR3 spans 14 residues. Germline CDR1 SGHRS, CDR2 YFSETQ. The CDR3 protein is CASSLVPVGETQYF.

The V gene is TRBV7-8, the J gene TRBJ1-4. This CDR3 contains 15 residues. Germline V gene lookup returns CDR1 SGHVS and CDR2 FQNEAQ. This CDR3 reads CASTLSGLSIEKLFF. Based on the CDR3 plus reference TRBV7-8 and TRBJ1-4, the full variable domain is GAGVSQSPRYKVAKRGQDVALRCDPISGHVSLFWYQQALGQGPEFLTYFQNEAQLDKSGLPSDRFFAERPEGSVSTLKIQRTQQEDSAVYLCASTLSGLSIEKLFFGSGTQLSVL.

The CDR3 is CAWSVHSGVQETQYF. This chain links TRBV30 with TRBJ2-5. Germline V gives CDR1 GTSNPN, CDR2 SVGIG (reference sequence). The CDR3 is 15 amino acids. The full variable domain, rest sourced from reference TRBV30 and TRBJ2-5, is SQTIHQWPATLVQPVGSPLSLECTVEGTSNPNLYWYRQAAGRGLQLLFYSVGIGQISSEVPQNLSASRPQDRQFILSSKKLLLSDSGFYLCAWSVHSGVQETQYFGPGTRLLVL.

This chain's CDR3 is CASSLISSYEQYF. V is TRBV7-2 and J is TRBJ2-7. The CDR3 extends over 13 amino acids. The germline V gene encodes CDR1 SGHTA and CDR2 FQGNSA.

The chain employs TRBV9 and TRBJ1-2; the D gene TCRdb calls, TRBD1, cannot be checked with no DNA. The CDR3 is 14 amino acids. Germline CDR1 reads SGDLS; CDR2 reads YYNGEE. CDR3 in amino acids: CASSPGQGNYGYTF.

This chain's CDR3 is CASSLALAGGRYEQFF. The chain uses TRBV5-6 and TRBJ2-1; as DNA is missing, the TRBD2 call by TCRdb cannot be tested. CDR1 is SGHDT, CDR2 YYEEEE, per germline. The CDR3 runs 16 residues.